This T cell receptor beta chain was captured by sequencing in a study of metastatic and nonmetastatic thyroid tumors. The CDR3 is made up of 14 amino acids. Per the germline V gene, CDR1 is MGHRA and CDR2 is YSYEKL. V lost 1 base and J lost 12; bases outside the gene matches: 5. Using MiXCR, TCRdb re-called clones from the PCR reads. Of some 5,000 clones listed, approximately 30% are singletons. Until they underwent thyroid surgery, no patient had received any treatment. Sequencing was done on a sample of adjacent normal tissue. The chain links TRBV4-1 to TRBJ2-1, with TRBD1 matching over 11 bases. The origin of this receptor is a female donor with papillary thyroid cancer or a benign thyroid nodule (not recorded which). Some clones in this sample may be carry-over from other donors' samples. The CDR3 is CASSQGTGGARQFF. DNA for the CDR3: TGCGCCAGCAGCCAAGGGACAGGGGGCGCGAGGCAGTTCTTC.